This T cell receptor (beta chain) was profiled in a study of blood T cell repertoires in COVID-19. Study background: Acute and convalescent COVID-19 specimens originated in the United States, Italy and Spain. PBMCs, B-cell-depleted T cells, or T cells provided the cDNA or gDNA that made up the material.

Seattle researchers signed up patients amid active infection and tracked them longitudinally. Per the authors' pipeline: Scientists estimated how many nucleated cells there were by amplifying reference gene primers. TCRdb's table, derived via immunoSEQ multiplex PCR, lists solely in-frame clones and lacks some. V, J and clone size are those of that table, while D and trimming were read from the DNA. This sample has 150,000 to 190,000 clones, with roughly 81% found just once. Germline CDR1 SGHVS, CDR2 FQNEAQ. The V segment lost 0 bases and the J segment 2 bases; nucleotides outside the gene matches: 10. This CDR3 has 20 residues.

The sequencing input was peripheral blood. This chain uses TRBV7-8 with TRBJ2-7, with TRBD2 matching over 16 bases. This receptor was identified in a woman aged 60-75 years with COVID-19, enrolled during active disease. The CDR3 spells CASSLASGGLAGGRTYEQYF. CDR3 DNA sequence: TGTGCCAGCAGCTTAGCGTCAGGGGGACTAGCGGGAGGGAGGACCTACGAGCAGTACTTC.